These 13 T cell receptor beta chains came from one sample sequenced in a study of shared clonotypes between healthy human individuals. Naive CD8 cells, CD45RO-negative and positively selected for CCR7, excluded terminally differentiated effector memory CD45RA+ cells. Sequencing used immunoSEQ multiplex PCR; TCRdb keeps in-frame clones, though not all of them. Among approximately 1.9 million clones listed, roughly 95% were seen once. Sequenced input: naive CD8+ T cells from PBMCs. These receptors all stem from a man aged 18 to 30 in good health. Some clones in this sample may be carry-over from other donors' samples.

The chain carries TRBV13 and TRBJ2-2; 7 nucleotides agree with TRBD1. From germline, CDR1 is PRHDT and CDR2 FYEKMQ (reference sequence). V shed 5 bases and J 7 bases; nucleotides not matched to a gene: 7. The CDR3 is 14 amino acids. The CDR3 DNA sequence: TGTGCCAGCAGCCCGGCCCAGGGGGTCGGGGAGCTGTTTTTT. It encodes CASSPAQGVGELFF.

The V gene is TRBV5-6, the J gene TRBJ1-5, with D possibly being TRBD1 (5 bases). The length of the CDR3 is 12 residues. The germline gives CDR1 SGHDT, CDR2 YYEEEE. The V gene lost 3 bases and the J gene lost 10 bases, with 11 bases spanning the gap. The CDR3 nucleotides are TGTGCCAGCAGCTACCTCGGGGGACCCCAGCATTTT. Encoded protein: CASSYLGGPQHF.

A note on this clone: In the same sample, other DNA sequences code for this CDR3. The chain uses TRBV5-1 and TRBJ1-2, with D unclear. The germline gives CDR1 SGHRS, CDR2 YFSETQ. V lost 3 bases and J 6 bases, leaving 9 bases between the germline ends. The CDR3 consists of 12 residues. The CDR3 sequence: CASSSDSHGYTF. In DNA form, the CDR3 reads TGCGCCAGCAGCTCTGATAGCCATGGCTACACCTTC.

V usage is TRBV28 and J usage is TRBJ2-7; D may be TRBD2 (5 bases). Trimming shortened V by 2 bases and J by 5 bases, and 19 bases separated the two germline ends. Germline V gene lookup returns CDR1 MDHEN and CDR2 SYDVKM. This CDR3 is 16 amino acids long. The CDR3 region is CASSLKFTSGSDEQYF. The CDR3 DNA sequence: TGTGCCAGCAGTTTAAAGTTTACTAGTGGGTCTGACGAGCAGTACTTC.

Written as DNA, the CDR3 is TGTGCCAGCACCACGGCCGGGACAGGTAATTACGAGCAGTACTTC. Translated, it gives CASTTAGTGNYEQYF. V and J are TRBV27 and TRBJ2-7, with TRBD1 matching over 8 bases. J lost 4 bases, V lost 7 bases, and 12 bases had no gene match. The CDR3 length is 15 residues. Germline-derived CDR1 and CDR2 are MNHEY and SMNVEV (reference sequence).

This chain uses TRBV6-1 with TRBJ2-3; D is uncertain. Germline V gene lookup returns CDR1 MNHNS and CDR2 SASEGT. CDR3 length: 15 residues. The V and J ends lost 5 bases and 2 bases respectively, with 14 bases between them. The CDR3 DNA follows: TGTGCCAGCAGTACCCCCGTACGGCCCACAGATACGCAGTATTTT. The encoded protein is CASSTPVRPTDTQYF.

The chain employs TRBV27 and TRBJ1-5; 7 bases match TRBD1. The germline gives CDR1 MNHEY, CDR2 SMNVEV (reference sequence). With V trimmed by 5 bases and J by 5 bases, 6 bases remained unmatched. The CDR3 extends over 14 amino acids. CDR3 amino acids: CASSNRGWDQPQHF. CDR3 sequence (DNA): TGTGCCAGCAGTAACAGGGGATGGGATCAGCCCCAGCATTTT.

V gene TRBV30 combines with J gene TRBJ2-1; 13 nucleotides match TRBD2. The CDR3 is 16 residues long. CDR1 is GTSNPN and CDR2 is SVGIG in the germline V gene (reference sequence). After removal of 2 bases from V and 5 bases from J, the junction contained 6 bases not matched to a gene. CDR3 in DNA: TGTGCCTGGAGTTTCCCGGGACTAGCGGGAAACAATGAGCAGTTCTTC. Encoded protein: CAWSFPGLAGNNEQFF. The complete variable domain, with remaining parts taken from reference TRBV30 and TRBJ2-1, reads SQTIHQWPATLVQPVGSPLSLECTVEGTSNPNLYWYRQAAGRGLQLLFYSVGIGQISSEVPQNLSASRPQDRQFILSSKKLLLSDSGFYLCAWSFPGLAGNNEQFFGPGTRLTVL.

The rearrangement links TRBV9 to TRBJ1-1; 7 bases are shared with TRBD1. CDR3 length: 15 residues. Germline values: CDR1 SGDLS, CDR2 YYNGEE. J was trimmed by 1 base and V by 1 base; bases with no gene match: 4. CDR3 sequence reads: CASSVPGGANTEAFF. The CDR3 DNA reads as TGTGCCAGCAGCGTACCAGGGGGGGCGAACACTGAAGCTTTCTTT.

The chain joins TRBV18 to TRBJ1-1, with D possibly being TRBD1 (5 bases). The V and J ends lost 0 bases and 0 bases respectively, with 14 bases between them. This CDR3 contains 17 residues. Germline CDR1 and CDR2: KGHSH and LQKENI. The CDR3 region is CASSPPEGPRLNTEAFF. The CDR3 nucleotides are TGTGCCAGCTCACCACCCGAGGGGCCAAGACTGAACACTGAAGCTTTCTTT.

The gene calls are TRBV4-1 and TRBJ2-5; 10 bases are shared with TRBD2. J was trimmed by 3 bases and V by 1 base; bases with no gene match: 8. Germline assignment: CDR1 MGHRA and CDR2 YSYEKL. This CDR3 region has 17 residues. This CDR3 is CASSQGTSGGWEETQYF. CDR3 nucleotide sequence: TGCGCCAGCAGCCAAGGGACTAGCGGTGGGTGGGAAGAGACCCAGTACTTC.

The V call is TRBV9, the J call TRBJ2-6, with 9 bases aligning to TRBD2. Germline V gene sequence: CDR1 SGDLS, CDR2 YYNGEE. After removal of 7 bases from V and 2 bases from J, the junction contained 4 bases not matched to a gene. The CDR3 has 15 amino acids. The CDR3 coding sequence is TGTGCCAGCCGGACTAGCGATACTGGGGCCAACGTCCTGACTTTC. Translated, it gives CASRTSDTGANVLTF.

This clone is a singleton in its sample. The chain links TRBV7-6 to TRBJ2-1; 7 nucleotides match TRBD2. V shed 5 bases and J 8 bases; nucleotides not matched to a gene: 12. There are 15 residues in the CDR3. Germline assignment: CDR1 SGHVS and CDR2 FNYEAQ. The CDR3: CASSLKGGSVDEQFF. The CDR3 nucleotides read TGTGCCAGCAGCCTAAAGGGCGGGAGTGTCGATGAGCAGTTCTTC.